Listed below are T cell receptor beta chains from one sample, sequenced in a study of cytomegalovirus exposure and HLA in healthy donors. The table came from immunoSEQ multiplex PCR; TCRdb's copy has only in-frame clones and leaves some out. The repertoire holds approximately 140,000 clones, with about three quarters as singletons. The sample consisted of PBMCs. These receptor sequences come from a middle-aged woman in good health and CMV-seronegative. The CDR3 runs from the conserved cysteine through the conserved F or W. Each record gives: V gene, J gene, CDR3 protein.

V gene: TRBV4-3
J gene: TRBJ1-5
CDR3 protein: CASSQGVGDWSNQPQHF

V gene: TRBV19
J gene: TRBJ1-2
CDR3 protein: CASSVRDRGPFYGYTF

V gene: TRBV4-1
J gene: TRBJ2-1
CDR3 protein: CASSRTDSGGNEQFF

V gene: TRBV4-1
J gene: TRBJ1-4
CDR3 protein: CASSQVQAGKLFF

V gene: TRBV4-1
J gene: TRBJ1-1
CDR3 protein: CASSTDSFNTEAFF

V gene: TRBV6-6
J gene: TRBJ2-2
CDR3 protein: CASSYQSFTGELFF

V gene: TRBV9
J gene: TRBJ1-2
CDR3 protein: CASSVSRGATPPNYGYTF

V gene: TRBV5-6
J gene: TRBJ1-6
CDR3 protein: CASSLGARQNSPLHF

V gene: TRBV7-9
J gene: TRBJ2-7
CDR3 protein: CSSSLSGQGSHEQYF

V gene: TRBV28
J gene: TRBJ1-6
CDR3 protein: CASSLRTVSSYNSPLHF

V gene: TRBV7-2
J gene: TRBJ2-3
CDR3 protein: CASSARGGRGDTQYF

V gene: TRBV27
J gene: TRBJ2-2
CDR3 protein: CASSIQGDNTGELFF

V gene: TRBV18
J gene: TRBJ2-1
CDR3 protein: CASSLRDRGYDEQFF

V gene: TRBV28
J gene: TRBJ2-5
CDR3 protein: CASETRGSETQYF

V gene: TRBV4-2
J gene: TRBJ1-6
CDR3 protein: CASSQDPDRVGSPLHF

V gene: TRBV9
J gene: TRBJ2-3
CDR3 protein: CASSANRDTQYF

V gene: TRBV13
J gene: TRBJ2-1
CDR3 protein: CASSFSGGAKSDRGEQFF

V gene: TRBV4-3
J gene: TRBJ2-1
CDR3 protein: CASSPTGNEQFF

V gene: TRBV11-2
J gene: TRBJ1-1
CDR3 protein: CASSPGEVMNTEAFF

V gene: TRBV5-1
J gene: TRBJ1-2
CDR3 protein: CASSRGQAEVYGYTF

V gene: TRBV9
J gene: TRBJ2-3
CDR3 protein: CASTRTGRFATQYF

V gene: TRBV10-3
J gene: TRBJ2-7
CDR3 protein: CAIRGGGDRGITYEQYF

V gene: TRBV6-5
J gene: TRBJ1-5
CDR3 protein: CASSPGAGPQHF

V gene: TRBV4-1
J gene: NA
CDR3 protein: CASSQVLGEAEQYF

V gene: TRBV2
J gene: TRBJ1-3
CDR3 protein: CASILGSGSGNTIYF

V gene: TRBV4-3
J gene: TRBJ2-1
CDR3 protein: CASSQDRTSGYNEQFF

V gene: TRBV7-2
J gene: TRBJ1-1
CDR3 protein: CASSFGWGDRTEAFF

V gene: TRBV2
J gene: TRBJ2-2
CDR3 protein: CASSISGTGYYTGELFF

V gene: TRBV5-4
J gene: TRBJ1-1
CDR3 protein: CASSPSGDRVDTEAFF

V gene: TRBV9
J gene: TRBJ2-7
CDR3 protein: CASSVGPLVAGQTYEQYF

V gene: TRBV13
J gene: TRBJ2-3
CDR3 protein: CASSFPEVYGPDTQYF

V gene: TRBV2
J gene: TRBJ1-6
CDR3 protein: CASSNRGQGPGNSPLHF

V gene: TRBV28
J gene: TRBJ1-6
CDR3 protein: CASRQGYSSPLHF

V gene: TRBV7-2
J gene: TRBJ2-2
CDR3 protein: CASSFQGTTGELFF

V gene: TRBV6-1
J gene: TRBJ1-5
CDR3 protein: CASSGQGRDQPQHF

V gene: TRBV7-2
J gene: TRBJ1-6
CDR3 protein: CASKIVQGPNSPLHF

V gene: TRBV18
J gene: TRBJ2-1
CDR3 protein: CASSPLGGSYNEQFF

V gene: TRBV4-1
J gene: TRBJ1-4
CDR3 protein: CASSQDVSNEKLFF

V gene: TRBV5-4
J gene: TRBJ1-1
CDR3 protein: CASSDRQNTEAFF

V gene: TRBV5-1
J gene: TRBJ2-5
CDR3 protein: CASVTSGGLGQETQYF

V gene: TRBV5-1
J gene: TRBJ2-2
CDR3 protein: CASKPQGIRTGELFF

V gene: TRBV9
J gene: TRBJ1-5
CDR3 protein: CASSRGASNQPQHF